This T cell receptor (beta chain) was recovered during a study of CD8 T cells in Susac syndrome. In the study overall: Patients with Susac syndrome had blood drawn and were at that point therapy-naive, on corticosteroids, or on intravenous immunoglobulin alone. Study findings and constraints: The CD4+ T cell repertoire of patients with Susac syndrome showed no detectable clonal expansion.

For this clonotype: As yet, its antigen is unknown.

Random hexamers were used to reverse transcribe roughly 0.45 to 1 ug of RNA. TCRdb used MiXCR to reprocess the immunoSEQ multiplex PCR reads, holding one entry per CDR3 protein. The sample has 170,000 or so distinct CDR3 sequences; roughly 94% are singletons. Trimming cost V 1 base and J 5 bases; bases outside gene matches: 6. Per germline, CDR1 SGHRS and CDR2 YFSETQ. The CDR3 sequence is 16 residues long. The source of this sequence is a human donor with Susac syndrome. The specimen sequenced was CD4+ T cells from PBMCs. This chain connects TRBV5-1 to TRBJ2-7; the match to TRBD2 covers 13 bases. The CDR3 coding sequence is TGCGCCAGCAGCTTGAGGACTAGCGGGAGCAGGAACGAGCAGTACTTC. Translation: CASSLRTSGSRNEQYF. The variable domain in full, with the rest retrieved from reference TRBV5-1 and TRBJ2-7, is KAGVTQTPRYLIKTRGQQVTLSCSPISGHRSVSWYQQTPGQGLQFLFEYFSETQRNKGNFPGRFSGRQFSNSRSEMNVSTLELGDSALYLCASSLRTSGSRNEQYFGPGTRLTVT.